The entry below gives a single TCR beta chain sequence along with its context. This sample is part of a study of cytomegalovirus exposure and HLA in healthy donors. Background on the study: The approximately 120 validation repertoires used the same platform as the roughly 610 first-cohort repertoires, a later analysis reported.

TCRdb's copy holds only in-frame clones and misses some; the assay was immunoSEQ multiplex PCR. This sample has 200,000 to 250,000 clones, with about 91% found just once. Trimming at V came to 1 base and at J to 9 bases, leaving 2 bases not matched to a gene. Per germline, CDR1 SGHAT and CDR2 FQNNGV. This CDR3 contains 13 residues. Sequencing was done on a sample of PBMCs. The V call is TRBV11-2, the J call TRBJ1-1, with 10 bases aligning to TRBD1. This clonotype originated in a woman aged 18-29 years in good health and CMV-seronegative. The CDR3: CASSLGQGAQAFF. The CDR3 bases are TGTGCCAGCAGCTTAGGACAGGGGGCTCAAGCTTTCTTT.